This note documents a single T cell receptor beta chain sequence. Its antigen remains undetermined. It has no much larger one-base neighbor in the sample; base qualities were not kept. The cohort comprised fewer than 750 healthy bone marrow donors. Cohort members were all nominally healthy when sampled, although unrecorded immune exposures were likely present. The donor was CMV seronegative and was included in the group of around 320 seronegative cohort members. A peripheral blood sample was provided by each donor, and peripheral blood mononuclear cells were used for TCR beta sequencing. The Qiagen DNeasy Blood Extraction Kit was used to extract genomic DNA from the blood cell samples. This entry comes from a study of cytomegalovirus exposure and HLA in healthy donors (dated by TCRdb to about 2017). Regarding the study in general: In an earlier analysis of 587 of the donors, approximately 300 Gb of sequence data and roughly 100 million unique TCR beta sequences from some 170 million T cells were reported. A separate validation cohort of 100 to 150 different subjects was used in addition to the 666-subject first cohort. Donor age, sex, ethnicity and CMV serostatus were collected together with the repertoire data. Among a few hundred genotyped donors of the cohort, an average of around 240,000 unique TCR beta nucleotide sequences were sequenced per donor, 15% to 20% of them non-productive. Both class I and class II loci were covered by HLA typing, at four-digit resolution. An early release covering over 500 HLA-typed donors comprised approximately 300 gigabases of sequencing data and some 79 million unique TCR sequences. In an earlier analysis of a few hundred of the donors, high-throughput TCR beta sequencing was used to judge whether each TCR beta V gene segment behaved as functional or pseudogenic. In a later analysis, previously published TCR beta repertoires from about 640 donors were re-analyzed and high-resolution HLA genotyping was added so that TCR occurrence patterns could be studied. Every repertoire in the discovery cohort had been generated on one and the same sequencing platform. Rather than drawing on any new phenotypic data, the later analysis identified candidate immune exposures from TCR beta sequences and the way those sequences occurred across donors. Of the roughly 400 genotyped donors, 65% to 90% were placed in the genetic ancestry cluster associated with self-reported Caucasian donors. Typing coverage varied by locus: roughly 620-630 donors for A, B, C, DRB1 and DQB1; roughly 510 for DQA1; nearly 610 for DPA1; about 450 for DPB1. The study used immunosequencing to profile the T cell repertoires of hundreds of subjects and linked those repertoires to cytomegalovirus serostatus. To predict cytomegalovirus infection status, the study combined high-throughput TCR immunosequencing, statistical association of individual TCRs with disease status, and machine learning. The study was designed to test whether signatures of past pathogen exposure could be identified by cataloging public T cell receptors. Genome-wide SNP genotypes for about 55% of the roughly 670 donors were used in a later genetic analysis, which treated that subset as a discovery cohort. Five DR-DQ haplotypes were handled as single units for association and clustering, since linkage in the cohort was strong.

Summary of the overall study and its limitations: A later genetic analysis associated a missense DCLRE1C variant with V-gene and J-gene trimming of TCR beta chains, and an independent cohort replicated the association. Correlated functional status among segregating V segments might reflect linkage disequilibrium, but an unknown experimental factor could not be ruled out. HLA typing was unavailable for some donors at each locus, so association tests used only the typed subset. A further reported finding was that TCR beta sequences accurately predicted the HLA-A and HLA-B alleles for most subjects in the first cohort. Most CMV-associated TCR beta chains appeared to be HLA-restricted in a later analysis, and the HLA associations seemed to be driven largely by CMV exposure. A later genetic analysis reported fewer N-insertions in productive TCRs among donors in an Asian-associated ancestry cluster than the approximately 670-donor mean. The authors suggested that the approach could potentially be extended to other disease states and immunological phenotypes. A group of highly shared sequence variants was considered likely to be a technical artifact of the sequencing pipeline. Cytomegalovirus status was reported to be diagnosed by the classifier with high specificity and sensitivity in both the original and validation cohorts. A later analysis found that TCR association rates varied across HLA loci, with DRB1 alleles showing the most associated TCRs and HLA-C alleles the fewest. Sequencing depth was assumed to be roughly uniform across donors in the presence/absence analyses, though that assumption may not hold. In the study, some 160 TCR beta chains were listed as associated with cytomegalovirus. In this cohort, only TCR beta chains were sequenced, and detectable features were limited by the absence of alpha or paired-chain data. In an earlier analysis of 587 of the donors, most TCR beta V segments were observed in productive rearrangements about 87% or about 30% of the time, broadly matching IMGT annotations. Because counts were too low, seventeen rarely observed V segments, including chromosome 9 orphons, were excluded from the earlier analysis of some 590 of the donors. In vitro tests confirmed that a few of the cytomegalovirus-associated TCR beta chains recognize cytomegalovirus antigens. The only immune exposure information available for the cohort was CMV serostatus. Compared with equally common non-associated chains, HLA-associated TCR beta chains in a later analysis were more clonally expanded and had lower generation probabilities. Across donors, most TCR sequences were observed very rarely, whereas some public TCRs were present in many individuals. In a later analysis, around 15,000 TCR beta sequences were associated with specific HLA alleles at a false discovery rate of 0.05. A later analysis reported that several top co-occurrence clusters appeared linked to parvovirus B19, influenza, CMV and Epstein-Barr virus. Some IMGT-functional V segments, including TRBV6-2 and TRBV6-3, could not be distinguished by the 87-base-pair reads and were therefore excluded. Strong co-occurrence of HLA alleles, especially DR and DQ, made assigning TCR associations to individual alleles difficult.

V is reduced by 5 bases and J by 8 bases, leaving a spacing of 9 bases between them. CDR1 and CDR2 were assigned from the germline V gene as MGHDK and SYGVNS. From the cysteine up to the phenylalanine, the CDR3 has a length of 12 residues. The only DNA kept is the CDR3, 36 bases in frame from the first base. The protocol used for the library was the immunoSEQ multiplex PCR assay. For the multiplex PCR, a mixture combining 60 forward primers for TCR Vbeta segments and 13 reverse primers for TCR Jbeta segments was used. The CDR3 region of rearranged TCR beta genes was amplified from genomic DNA by a multiplex PCR assay. On the Illumina HiSeq System, the amplified TCR beta libraries were sequenced as 87-base-pair reads. The authors' pipeline ran thus. Across the 666 repertoires, a later analysis counted roughly 84 million unique TCR beta chains, 8.5 million to 12 million of which were shared by at least two donors. A nearest-neighbor algorithm error-corrected the raw reads and collapsed the reads into unique sequences, merging closely related sequences to remove PCR and sequencing errors. V, D and J gene segments were assigned by aligning CDR3 sequences to IMGT reference sequences. Each retained sequence needed at least a six-nucleotide match to both a V gene segment and a J gene segment. A rearrangement was called productive if the CDR3 had no stop codons and remained in frame with V and J, and every other rearrangement was called non-productive. CDR3 was defined according to IMGT convention as the region running from the second conserved V-encoded cysteine to the conserved J-encoded phenylalanine. Sequences without an unambiguous match to a single V gene segment were excluded from the earlier analysis of about 600 of the donors. An earlier analysis of 500 to 700 of the donors classified V segments as functional when productive rearrangements were above 56.7% and as segregating when the standard deviation between donors was above 5%. A statistical classification framework was developed to diagnose cytomegalovirus status using the catalog of TCR beta chain sequences. V and J gene assignment, in a later analysis, came from comparing TCR nucleotide sequences with IMGT/GENE-DB human TR gene sequences. In a later analysis, CDR3 sequences and most-parsimonious VDJ recombination scenarios were assigned using the TCRdist pipeline. A later analysis defined each TCR beta chain by its CDR3 amino acid sequence plus V-gene family, and excluded reads lacking a unique V-gene family. In a later analysis, fewer than 600 highly shared, low-generation-probability nucleotide sequences were removed to address suspected cross-contamination and a sequencing artifact. For each public chain, a later analysis derived a clonal expansion index from normalized ranks of inferred template counts within each repertoire. A later analysis computed generation probabilities with a VDJ recombination model fitted to out-of-frame rearrangements, and checked the results against IGoR. Hypergeometric tests were used in a later analysis to score TCR-TCR, TCR-HLA and TCR-CMV co-occurrence, with a repertoire-size bias correction applied to the TCR pairs. In a later analysis, false discovery rates were estimated by permuting HLA or CMV assignments 20 times. A later analysis grouped co-occurring TCRs with DBSCAN, adding TCRdist sequence similarity when clustering within HLA-allele-positive subsets. For co-occurrence clustering, repertoires with fewer than 30,000 or more than 120,000 public chains were excluded, along with four to six repertoires with anomalous nucleotide sharing. TCRdb mirrors the immuneACCESS table, restricted to in-frame sequences. Some clones are absent from its copies; in checked studies, under half trace to an unresolved V gene, and the reason for the others is unknown. Clone size and the V and J calls come from that table; the DNA yielded D and trimming. For this sample the table gives roughly 120,000 clones, of which roughly 79% were detected only once. Roughly 2.3% of the sample comes from the top ten.

This TCR was sampled from a woman in her twenties or thirties in good health and CMV-seronegative. The chain is encoded by TRBV25-1 joined to TRBJ1-4; the D gene cannot be named for sure. The sequenced material came from PBMCs. The CDR3 amino acid sequence is: CASSRRLEKLFF. Read as DNA, the sequence is TGTGCCAGCAGTAGACGACTCGAAAAACTGTTTTTT.